The present entry profiles one TCR beta chain with its context. This clone showed up just once. What this receptor recognizes is not known. No base qualities exist here, and no much larger clone lies one base off it. The immunoSEQ Assay, a bias-controlled multiplex PCR, was used to amplify TCRbeta CDR3 regions from genomic DNA. Regarding the original processing steps: The number of nucleated cells in each sample was estimated by amplification of reference gene primers within the assay. To quantify the absolute abundance of each unique TCRbeta CDR3 rearrangement, sequence reads were collapsed and filtered. For each sample, productive Simpson clonality was calculated as the square root of Simpson's diversity index across productive rearrangements. The table comes from immuneACCESS by way of TCRdb, which keeps in-frame sequences with V and J called. Part of the clones is missing from these tables; in studies checked, under half for an unresolved V gene and the rest for unknown reasons. V and J calls and clone size are given by that table; D and trimming were obtained from the DNA. In all, the sample holds under 70,000 clones, and approximately 89% of those were seen once. The top ten hold about 6% of the sample.

The germline V gene (reference sequence) specifies SEHNR as CDR1 and FQNEAQ as CDR2. The CDR3 numbers 17 residues from cysteine through phenylalanine. This entry keeps only the CDR3 DNA: 51 bases, framed from base 1. V lost 4 bases and J lost 0 bases, and the count of bases not matched to a germline gene is 9. This specimen comes from a study of blood T cell repertoires in COVID-19 (dated by TCRdb to 2019 to 2021). Regarding the research as a whole: Samples from collaborators originated in the United States, Italy and Spain and spanned both the acute and convalescent phases of COVID-19. Nearly every sample came with metadata listing a de-identified subject ID, COVID-19 status, age in years and sex. The repertoires were released in a freely available public database intended as a resource for research on the immune response to SARS-CoV-2. Samples came from the ongoing ImmuneRACE study (first 160 participants) plus 1,254 subjects from 6 global collaborators. Where available, HLA class I and class II types were obtained from metadata supplied by the sample provider rather than from assay-based typing. Deeply sampled blood TCRbeta repertoires from subjects exposed to, actively infected with, or recovered from COVID-19 were included in the dataset. The prospective study material was composed of cDNA or gDNA derived from T cells, B-cell-depleted T cells, or PBMCs. Findings and caveats that apply to the study as a whole: The amount of clinical and demographic metadata varied by source and participant and was provided uncurated.

Whole blood was collected in K2EDTA tubes by collaborating institutions according to the institutions' own protocols. Collaborator samples were shipped for TCRbeta analysis as frozen whole blood, isolated PBMCs, or DNA extracted from either sample type. The sample comprised peripheral blood. The clonotype comes from a woman aged 65 to 85 with acute or convalescent COVID-19. The chain couples TRBV7-9 to TRBJ1-5; 7 central bases correspond to TRBD1. The nucleotide sequence reads as follows: TGTGCCAGCAGCTCCGACAGGGTGGGTTATAGCAATCAGCCCCAGCATTTT. Its product reads: CASSSDRVGYSNQPQHF.